This T cell receptor (beta chain) derives from a study of shared clonotypes between healthy human individuals. Profiling relied on immunoSEQ multiplex PCR, and the TCRdb table lists in-frame clones only, not all of them. The table has over a million clones, roughly 98.5% seen once. All the donors were Caucasian adults who lived in Nashville, Tennessee. The CDR3 length is 19 residues. Trimming at V came to 0 bases and at J to 6 bases, leaving 13 bases not matched to a gene. The germline V gene encodes CDR1 SGHTA and CDR2 FQGNSA. J is TRBJ2-7 and V is TRBV7-2; 14 bases are shared with TRBD2. The sequenced sample consisted of naive CD4+ T cells sorted from blood. Subset in this sample: CD45RA+ positively selected. This clonotype was sampled from a man aged 25 to 40 in good health. The CDR3, as DNA: TGTGCCAGCAGCTTAGCGAGGGAGGGACTAGCGGGAGTCCGGGCCGAGCAGTACTTC. Translation: CASSLAREGLAGVRAEQYF.